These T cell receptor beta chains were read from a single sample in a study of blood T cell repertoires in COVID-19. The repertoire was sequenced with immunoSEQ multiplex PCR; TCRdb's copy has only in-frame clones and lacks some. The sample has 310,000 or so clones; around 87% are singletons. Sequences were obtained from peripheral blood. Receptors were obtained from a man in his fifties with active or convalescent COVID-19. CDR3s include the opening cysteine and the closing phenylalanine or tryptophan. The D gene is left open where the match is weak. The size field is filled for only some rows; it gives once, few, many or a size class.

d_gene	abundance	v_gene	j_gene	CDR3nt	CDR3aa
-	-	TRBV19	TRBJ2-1	TGTGCCAGTAGTATCAAGGGGCATGAGCAGTTCTTC	CASSIKGHEQFF
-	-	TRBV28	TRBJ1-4	TGTGCCAGCAGTTTTTTAGAAAAACTGTTTTTT	CASSFLEKLFF
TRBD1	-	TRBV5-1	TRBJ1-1	TGCGCCAGCAGCTTGCACCAGGGGGCGAACACTGAAGCTTTCTTT	CASSLHQGANTEAFF
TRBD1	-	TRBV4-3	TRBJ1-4	TGCGCCAGCAGCCAGAGACAGGGCAGTGAAAAACTGTTTTTT	CASSQRQGSEKLFF
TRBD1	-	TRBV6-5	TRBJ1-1	TGTGCCAGCAATCCGGACAGGGGGCGAACTGAAGCTTTCTTT	CASNPDRGRTEAFF
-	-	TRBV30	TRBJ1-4	TGTGCCTGGAGGGGGCCCGGAGGGGAAAAACTGTTTTTT	CAWRGPGGEKLFF
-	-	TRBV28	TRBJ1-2	TGTGCCAGCAGTCTTCTAGGATATGGCTACACCTTC	CASSLLGYGYTF
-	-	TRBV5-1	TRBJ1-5	TGCGCCAGCAGCCAGGACGGGGAAGGGAGTCAGCCCCAGCATTTT	CASSQDGEGSQPQHF
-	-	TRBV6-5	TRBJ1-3	TGTGCCAGCAGCAGGGACTCTTACTCTGGAAACACCATATATTTT	CASSRDSYSGNTIYF
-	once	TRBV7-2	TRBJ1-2	TGTGCCAGCAGCTTGGGGAGGAGCCGTGGCTACACCTTC	CASSLGRSRGYTF
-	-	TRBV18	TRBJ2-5	TGTGCCAGCTCACCACGGAACAGCCTCATAGGTACCCAAGAGACCCAGTACTTC	CASSPRNSLIGTQETQYF
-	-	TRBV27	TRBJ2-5	TGTGCCAGCAGCCAGGGGTCGGAGACCCAGTACTTC	CASSQGSETQYF
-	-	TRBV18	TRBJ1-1	TGTGCCAGCTCACCTGCGGACAGAGGAACTGAAGCTTTCTTT	CASSPADRGTEAFF
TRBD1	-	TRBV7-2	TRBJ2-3	TGTGCCAGCAGCTTAGTTGGGACAGCGATCACAGATACGCAGTATTTT	CASSLVGTAITDTQYF
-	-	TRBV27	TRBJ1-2	TGTGCCAGCAGTTTTATCCGGGGCTATGGCTACACCTTC	CASSFIRGYGYTF
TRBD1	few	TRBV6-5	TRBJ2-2	TGTGCCAGCAGCCTCGACAGGGCGAACACCGGGGAGCTGTTTTTT	CASSLDRANTGELFF
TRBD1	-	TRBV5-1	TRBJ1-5	TGCGCCAGCAGCGTAGGACAGGGGGACAATCAGCCCCAGCATTTT	CASSVGQGDNQPQHF
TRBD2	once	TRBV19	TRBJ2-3	TGTGCCAGTAGTGCCGGGACTAGCGTCGATACGCAGTATTTT	CASSAGTSVDTQYF
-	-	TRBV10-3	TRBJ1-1	TGTGCCATCAGGCCCGCCCTGGGGCCTGGCACTGAAGCTTTCTTT	CAIRPALGPGTEAFF
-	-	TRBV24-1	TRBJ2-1	TGTGCCACCAGTGACTCGCAGGGGCTGCCCCAGCAGTTCTTC	CATSDSQGLPQQFF
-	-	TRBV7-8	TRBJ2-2	TGTGCCAGCAGCTTAGCGACAGACAGTCGCACCGGGGAGCTGTTTTTT	CASSLATDSRTGELFF
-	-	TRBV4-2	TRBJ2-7	TGTGCCAGCAGCCAAGGTATTAGCGTTGCCTACGAGCAGTACTTC	CASSQGISVAYEQYF
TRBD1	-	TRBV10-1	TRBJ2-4	TGCGCCAGCAGTAATTGCCGTACCTCGGACAGGGGCAAAAACATTCAGTACTTC	CASSNCRTSDRGKNIQYF